The entry below describes one T cell receptor beta chain. The antigen remains undetermined. Clones were sequenced by immunoSEQ multiplex PCR, and TCRdb holds only the in-frame ones, with some missing. Counted here are 2,500,000 or so clones, 80% to 95% occurring once; the ten biggest clones make up around 0.37%. CDR1 is GTSNPN, CDR2 SVGIG, per germline (reference sequence). The CDR3 has 13 residues. The germline V and J ends were trimmed by 0 bases and 8 bases, with 13 bases remaining between them. This sample stems from a study of shared clonotypes between healthy human individuals. Investigators divided CD4+ cells into CD45RA+ naive and CD45RA-negative memory subsets. Study-wide points: Genetic and exposure-history diversity was limited by the few donors.

Sample: naive CD4+ T cells from PBMCs. As to subset: CD45RA+ positively selected. The receptor was isolated from a man aged 18 to 29 in good health. Some clones in this sample may be carry-over from other donors' samples. This chain connects TRBV30 to TRBJ1-2, with unresolved D. CDR3 sequence: CAWSVGQSVGYTF. CDR3 nucleotides: TGTGCCTGGAGTGTAGGGCAGAGCGTCGGCTACACCTTC.